The T cell receptor (beta chain) described here comes from a study of blood T cell repertoires in COVID-19. The length of the CDR3 is 15 residues. CDR1 and CDR2 (germline): KGHDR, SFDVKD. Between the trimmed V and J ends, which lost 11 bases and 4 bases, there was a span of 20 bases. Method: immunoSEQ multiplex PCR; TCRdb's copy keeps in-frame clones and lacks some. The sample includes 200,000 to 250,000 clones, about 90% seen only once; the top ten take 10% to 12%. This clonotype originated in a man aged 30 to 39 who had recovered from COVID-19. The chain uses TRBV24-1 and TRBJ2-1, with D perhaps TRBD1 (5 bases). The sequenced sample was PBMCs or T cells enriched from blood (not recorded which). CDR3 amino acids: CAIGPGTGIYNEQFF. DNA of the CDR3: TGTGCCATCGGTCCCGGTACAGGTATATACAATGAGCAGTTCTTC.